One TCR beta chain is described in this entry. The germline gives CDR1 GTSNPN, CDR2 SVGIG (reference sequence). Trimming took off 2 bases at V and 3 bases at J, with 10 bases between the two ends. The CDR3 loop spans 13 amino acids. The data were taken from a study of regulatory T cells in long-lasting Graves disease. As to time point: newly diagnosed GD, antithyroid drugs for less than 3 months. Preparation of the TCR library used RNA extracted from PBMCs. Construction of TCR beta libraries relied on iRepertoire HTBI primers and on Arm-PCR targeting CDR3 regions. TCRdb analysed the multiplex PCR reads with MiXCR anew, one entry per CDR3 protein. The table lists about 420,000 distinct CDR3 sequences, about 15% of them singletons. These same data were also listed under a study on T cells in Graves' hyperthyroidism and ophthalmopathy.

This sequence joins TRBV30 and TRBJ1-1; the D gene is possibly TRBD1 (6 bases). The input for sequencing was peripheral blood mononuclear cells (PBMCs), taken at new diagnosis, from a patient treated with antithyroid drugs. The sequence derives from a woman between 18 and 30 years old with Graves disease. The DNA for the CDR3 is TGTGCCTGGAGTATAGGACAGTACACTGAAGCTTTCTTT. Its protein product is CAWSIGQYTEAFF.